A selection of T cell receptor beta chains follows, all from one sample in a study of post-analysis software for immune sequencing data. Each CDR3 protein gets one entry after TCRdb re-called the PCR reads with MiXCR. Of about half a million distinct CDR3 sequences listed, around 34% are singletons. Sequenced material: blood. The source of these receptors is a girl under 18 with multiple sclerosis. Each CDR3 is given with its conserved first and last residue. Fields, in order: D gene, V gene, clone size, J gene, CDR3 DNA, CDR3 protein. D genes are given only for firm matches. Size is stated for part of the rows, as once, few or many counts, or as a class when the clone is expanded.

D gene: -; V gene: TRBV3-1; clone size: -; J gene: TRBJ2-7; CDR3 DNA: TGTGCCAGCAGCCCTGGGCAGGGGTATTACTACGAGCAGTACTTC; CDR3 protein: CASSPGQGYYYEQYF
D gene: -; V gene: TRBV7-6; clone size: -; J gene: TRBJ1-4; CDR3 DNA: TGTGCCAGCAGCAAGACCCGTCCAAAGGGGTCGAGTTTAGAAAAACTGTTTTTT; CDR3 protein: CASSKTRPKGSSLEKLFF
D gene: TRBD2; V gene: TRBV29-1; clone size: -; J gene: TRBJ2-5; CDR3 DNA: TGCAGCGTTTTCCTAGCGGGGGTCTTAAGGACCCAGTACTTC; CDR3 protein: CSVFLAGVLRTQYF
D gene: -; V gene: TRBV29-1; clone size: many; J gene: TRBJ2-5; CDR3 DNA: TGCAGCGTTGAATGGGAGACCCAGTACTTC; CDR3 protein: CSVEWETQYF
D gene: -; V gene: TRBV20-1; clone size: -; J gene: TRBJ2-5; CDR3 DNA: TGCAGTGCTAGAGTGGCGGGAAAAGAGACCCAGTACTTC; CDR3 protein: CSARVAGKETQYF
D gene: TRBD1; V gene: TRBV24-1; clone size: few; J gene: TRBJ2-2; CDR3 DNA: TGTGCCACCAGTGATTTAGGGTCTGGGACAGGGGAAACCGGGGAGCTGTTTTTT; CDR3 protein: CATSDLGSGTGETGELFF
D gene: -; V gene: TRBV5-1; clone size: -; J gene: TRBJ2-7; CDR3 DNA: TGCGCCAGCAGCTTTCAAGACGGAGGACTCTACGAGCAGTACTTC; CDR3 protein: CASSFQDGGLYEQYF
D gene: -; V gene: TRBV29-1; clone size: -; J gene: TRBJ1-2; CDR3 DNA: TGCAGCGTTGACCGGGGGGGCGGCTACACCTTC; CDR3 protein: CSVDRGGGYTF
D gene: TRBD1; V gene: TRBV18; clone size: few; J gene: TRBJ1-4; CDR3 DNA: TGTGCCAGCTCATACGGGACAGACGAAAAACTGTTTTTT; CDR3 protein: CASSYGTDEKLFF
D gene: -; V gene: TRBV13; clone size: -; J gene: TRBJ2-5; CDR3 DNA: TGTGCCAGCAGCTTAGAGAATCTGGGAGAGACCCAGTACTTC; CDR3 protein: CASSLENLGETQYF
D gene: -; V gene: TRBV29-1; clone size: -; J gene: TRBJ1-1; CDR3 DNA: TGCAGCGTTGCTCGACAGTTGAACACTGAAGCTTTCTTT; CDR3 protein: CSVARQLNTEAFF
D gene: -; V gene: TRBV6-6; clone size: few; J gene: TRBJ2-5; CDR3 DNA: TGTGCCAGCAGTTACTCGAGTCAGGGGGGACAAGAGACCCAGTACTTC; CDR3 protein: CASSYSSQGGQETQYF
D gene: TRBD1; V gene: TRBV5-1; clone size: few; J gene: TRBJ2-5; CDR3 DNA: TGCGCCAGCAGCTTGGAGGGGGCGACAGGGGCTTTCCAAGAGACCCAGTACTTC; CDR3 protein: CASSLEGATGAFQETQYF
D gene: -; V gene: TRBV9; clone size: -; J gene: TRBJ2-7; CDR3 DNA: TGTGCCAGCACCCCGGACGTTAGCTCCTACAATGAGCAGTACTTC; CDR3 protein: CASTPDVSSYNEQYF
D gene: TRBD2; V gene: TRBV5-5; clone size: -; J gene: TRBJ2-1; CDR3 DNA: TGTGCCAGCACCTCCAGCGGGGGGGCCTACAATGAGCAGTTCTTC; CDR3 protein: CASTSSGGAYNEQFF
D gene: TRBD1; V gene: TRBV7-3; clone size: -; J gene: TRBJ2-5; CDR3 DNA: TGTGCCAGCAGCTGGGGGACAGGGGGCGAAGAGACCCAGTACTTC; CDR3 protein: CASSWGTGGEETQYF
D gene: TRBD2; V gene: TRBV2; clone size: many; J gene: TRBJ2-1; CDR3 DNA: TGTGCCAGCAGTGGGACTAGCGGGGGGTCCTACAATGAGCAGTTCTTC; CDR3 protein: CASSGTSGGSYNEQFF
D gene: -; V gene: TRBV9; clone size: -; J gene: TRBJ2-3; CDR3 DNA: TGTGCCAGCAGCAGGTCCTTCAGGACAGATACGCAGTATTTT; CDR3 protein: CASSRSFRTDTQYF
D gene: -; V gene: TRBV4-1; clone size: -; J gene: TRBJ2-5; CDR3 DNA: TGCGCCAGCAGTTACGGGCCCTCCGGAGAGACCCAGTACTTC; CDR3 protein: CASSYGPSGETQYF
D gene: TRBD1; V gene: TRBV12-3/TRBV12-4; clone size: -; J gene: TRBJ1-6; CDR3 DNA: TGTGCCAGCAGTTTTCTTATGGGAGGGGGCACCCTCCACTTT; CDR3 protein: CASSFLMGGGTLHF
D gene: -; V gene: TRBV5-6; clone size: -; J gene: TRBJ2-5; CDR3 DNA: TGTGCCAGCAGACGCAGGGGCTGGGAGACCCAGTACTTC; CDR3 protein: CASRRRGWETQYF
D gene: -; V gene: TRBV5-1; clone size: -; J gene: TRBJ2-7; CDR3 DNA: TGCGCCAGCAGCTTGGTAGCAGGGACCGGCTACGAGCAGTACTTC; CDR3 protein: CASSLVAGTGYEQYF
D gene: TRBD2; V gene: TRBV6-1; clone size: -; J gene: TRBJ2-3; CDR3 DNA: TGTGCCAGCGCGGGGAGGGTAGATACGCAGTATTTT; CDR3 protein: CASAGRVDTQYF
D gene: TRBD2; V gene: TRBV5-1; clone size: many; J gene: TRBJ2-1; CDR3 DNA: TGCGCCAGCAGCTTGCCTATAGCGGGGGGCAACAATGAGCAGTTCTTC; CDR3 protein: CASSLPIAGGNNEQFF
D gene: TRBD2; V gene: TRBV20-1; clone size: once; J gene: TRBJ2-1; CDR3 DNA: TGCAGTGCTAGCCAACTAGCGGGGTGTGCTGAGCAGTTCTTC; CDR3 protein: CSASQLAGCAEQFF
D gene: -; V gene: TRBV9; clone size: few; J gene: TRBJ2-1; CDR3 DNA: TGTGCCAGCAGCGTTGCCTGGAGGGATGAGCAGTTCTTC; CDR3 protein: CASSVAWRDEQFF
D gene: TRBD2; V gene: TRBV6-5; clone size: many; J gene: TRBJ2-5; CDR3 DNA: TGTGCCAGCAGGTTCGGACTAGAACAAGAGACCCAGTACTTC; CDR3 protein: CASRFGLEQETQYF
D gene: -; V gene: TRBV25-1; clone size: few; J gene: TRBJ2-1; CDR3 DNA: TGTGCCAGCAGTCCCCAGCTGGGGAGGAATGAGCAGTTCTTC; CDR3 protein: CASSPQLGRNEQFF
D gene: TRBD2; V gene: TRBV5-5; clone size: -; J gene: TRBJ2-1; CDR3 DNA: TGTGCCAGCAGCCAAGCGGGGGTTGACAATGAGCAGTTCTTC; CDR3 protein: CASSQAGVDNEQFF
D gene: TRBD1; V gene: TRBV12-3/TRBV12-4; clone size: -; J gene: TRBJ2-2; CDR3 DNA: TGTGCCAGCAGTTTCGACAGGGGGAGAAGCAACGGGGAGCGGTTTTTT; CDR3 protein: CASSFDRGRSNGERFF
D gene: -; V gene: TRBV6-1; clone size: few; J gene: TRBJ2-7; CDR3 DNA: TGTGCCGGCGGGAGCAGGGGTTGGTACGAGCAGTACTTC; CDR3 protein: CAGGSRGWYEQYF
D gene: -; V gene: TRBV6-6; clone size: -; J gene: TRBJ2-7; CDR3 DNA: TGTGCCAGCAGTTACGTCGGGGATGGCGAGCAGTACTTC; CDR3 protein: CASSYVGDGEQYF
D gene: TRBD1; V gene: TRBV7-9; clone size: -; J gene: TRBJ2-7; CDR3 DNA: TGTGCCAGCAGCCCTAGACAGGGTACAACATCCTACGAGCAGTACTTC; CDR3 protein: CASSPRQGTTSYEQYF
D gene: -; V gene: TRBV20-1; clone size: -; J gene: TRBJ2-5; CDR3 DNA: TGCAGTGCTAGGAGACTAGAGGAGACCCAGTACTTC; CDR3 protein: CSARRLEETQYF
D gene: TRBD2; V gene: TRBV6-5; clone size: -; J gene: TRBJ2-5; CDR3 DNA: TGTGCCAGCAGTTATTTCCTCCCTCTAGCGGGGGGGCCGAGGACCCAGTACTTC; CDR3 protein: CASSYFLPLAGGPRTQYF
D gene: -; V gene: TRBV28; clone size: -; J gene: TRBJ1-2; CDR3 DNA: TGTGCCAGCAGTCCTACAGCACTCTATGGCTACACCTTC; CDR3 protein: CASSPTALYGYTF
D gene: -; V gene: TRBV5-1; clone size: -; J gene: TRBJ1-6; CDR3 DNA: TGCGCCAGCAGCTTGGGACAGGCCTATGATAATTCACCCCTCCACTTT; CDR3 protein: CASSLGQAYDNSPLHF
D gene: -; V gene: TRBV6-5; clone size: -; J gene: TRBJ1-1; CDR3 DNA: TGTGCCAGCAGTTACTCGTTGACCGATGAAGCTTTCTTT; CDR3 protein: CASSYSLTDEAFF
D gene: -; V gene: TRBV12-3/TRBV12-4; clone size: -; J gene: TRBJ1-1; CDR3 DNA: TGTGCCAGCAGAAGGACAGACGAAGCTTTCTTT; CDR3 protein: CASRRTDEAFF
D gene: TRBD1; V gene: TRBV12-3/TRBV12-4; clone size: -; J gene: TRBJ2-7; CDR3 DNA: TGTGCCAGCCGCCCCTCAGGGGGACACGAGCAGTACTTC; CDR3 protein: CASRPSGGHEQYF
D gene: -; V gene: TRBV7-3; clone size: few; J gene: TRBJ2-3; CDR3 DNA: TGTGCCAGCAGCAACGAGCCCCAAGATACGCAGTATTTT; CDR3 protein: CASSNEPQDTQYF
D gene: TRBD2; V gene: TRBV28; clone size: -; J gene: TRBJ2-5; CDR3 DNA: TGTGCCAGCAGACTAAACGTAGCGGGGGGTCTACAAGAGACCCAGTACTTC; CDR3 protein: CASRLNVAGGLQETQYF
D gene: TRBD1; V gene: TRBV12-3/TRBV12-4; clone size: few; J gene: TRBJ2-7; CDR3 DNA: TGTGCCAGCAGTTTTAATTACCGGGACAGGGAACCATACGAGCAGTACTTC; CDR3 protein: CASSFNYRDREPYEQYF
D gene: -; V gene: TRBV6-4; clone size: few; J gene: TRBJ2-7; CDR3 DNA: TGTGCCAGCAGTCGAGGACTAATTACCTACGAGCAGTACTTC; CDR3 protein: CASSRGLITYEQYF
D gene: -; V gene: TRBV27; clone size: -; J gene: TRBJ2-5; CDR3 DNA: TGTGCCAGCAGTTTATTCAGCGGCCAAGAGATCCAGTACTTC; CDR3 protein: CASSLFSGQEIQYF
D gene: TRBD1; V gene: TRBV7-9; clone size: -; J gene: TRBJ2-1; CDR3 DNA: TGTGCCAGCAGCCGGGACAGGGGGGGGACCAATGAGCAGTTCTTC; CDR3 protein: CASSRDRGGTNEQFF
D gene: TRBD2; V gene: TRBV2; clone size: few; J gene: TRBJ2-1; CDR3 DNA: TGTGCCTCTTACCTGGGACTAGCGGGTTACAATGAGCAGTTCTTC; CDR3 protein: CASYLGLAGYNEQFF
D gene: TRBD2; V gene: TRBV10-3; clone size: -; J gene: TRBJ2-5; CDR3 DNA: TGTGCCATCAGTGGGCAGACTAGCGGGGGAGCTGAGACCCAGTACTTC; CDR3 protein: CAISGQTSGGAETQYF
D gene: -; V gene: TRBV7-9; clone size: -; J gene: TRBJ2-1; CDR3 DNA: TGTGCCAGCAGCTTAGTTATAGGGGAGGAGCAGTTCTTC; CDR3 protein: CASSLVIGEEQFF
D gene: -; V gene: TRBV18; clone size: -; J gene: TRBJ2-4; CDR3 DNA: TGTGCCAGCTCACCCCTAGGACAGATAGCCAAAAACATTCTGTACTTC; CDR3 protein: CASSPLGQIAKNILYF
D gene: TRBD2; V gene: TRBV10-3; clone size: -; J gene: TRBJ2-6; CDR3 DNA: TGTGCCATCAGTGGTTCTAGCGGGGTCGGAGGGGCCAACGCCCTGACTTTC; CDR3 protein: CAISGSSGVGGANALTF
D gene: TRBD2; V gene: TRBV27; clone size: few; J gene: TRBJ2-5; CDR3 DNA: TGTGCCAGCAGTGGGCTCATAGCGGGGGGCCCCAAAGAGACCCAGTACTTC; CDR3 protein: CASSGLIAGGPKETQYF
D gene: -; V gene: TRBV6-5; clone size: few; J gene: TRBJ2-1; CDR3 DNA: TGTGCCACCGGGCGGAGGGGGCTGGTAAACAATGAGCAGTTCTTC; CDR3 protein: CATGRRGLVNNEQFF
D gene: TRBD1; V gene: TRBV2; clone size: few; J gene: TRBJ1-1; CDR3 DNA: TGTGCCAGCAGCGAAAACAGGGGTTGGGCTGAAGCTTTCTTT; CDR3 protein: CASSENRGWAEAFF
D gene: -; V gene: TRBV20-1; clone size: -; J gene: TRBJ2-7; CDR3 DNA: TGCAGTGCTAGGTCCTCTAGATTTGGCGAGCAGTACTTC; CDR3 protein: CSARSSRFGEQYF
D gene: TRBD2; V gene: TRBV28; clone size: -; J gene: TRBJ2-1; CDR3 DNA: TGTGCCAGCAGCCTCCCGACTAGCGGGGGGAATAATGAGCAGTTCTTC; CDR3 protein: CASSLPTSGGNNEQFF